This T cell receptor beta chain emerged from a study of blood T cell repertoires in COVID-19. Profiling relied on immunoSEQ multiplex PCR, and the TCRdb table lists in-frame clones only, not all of them. The sample consists of some 200,000 clones, about 85% of them appearing once. Trimming stripped 4 bases from V and 0 bases from J, with 7 bases between. Germline lookup yields CDR1 MNHEY and CDR2 SVGAGI. The CDR3 covers 14 residues. The chain has TRBV6-5 and TRBJ1-5; D perhaps matches TRBD1 (6 bases). This TCR was sampled from a man aged 55 to 70 with active or convalescent COVID-19. The sequenced sample consisted of peripheral blood. CDR3 sequence (DNA): TGTGCCAGCAGTTCCAGGGGTAGCAATCAGCCCCAGCATTTT. Its translation: CASSSRGSNQPQHF.